The rows below give T cell receptor beta chains drawn from one sample of a study of blood T cells in healthy people across ages. TCRdb fed the 5' RACE reads into MiXCR, producing one record per CDR3 protein. Of about 680,000 distinct CDR3 sequences in the sample, roughly 49% were seen once. Sequencing was carried out using blood. The receptors were gathered from a woman in her fifties or sixties in good health. Each CDR3 is given with its conserved first and last residue. Fields, in order: V gene, CDR3 length, clone size, D gene, J gene, CDR3 DNA, CDR3 protein. D genes are given only for firm matches. Size is stated for part of the rows, as once, few or many counts, or as a class when the clone is expanded.

V: TRBV6-6; length: 13; size: NA; D: NA; J: TRBJ2-5; DNA: TGTGCCAGCAGTCCCGGACGGGAAGAGACCCAGTACTTC; CDR3: CASSPGREETQYF
V: TRBV7-9; length: 17; size: NA; D: NA; J: TRBJ1-2; DNA: TGTGCCAGCAGCTCTCAGGGAAGTCTGAATCGGAACTATGGCTACACCTTC; CDR3: CASSSQGSLNRNYGYTF
V: TRBV9; length: 15; size: NA; D: TRBD2; J: TRBJ2-1; DNA: TGTGCCAGCAGCGTAGGACTAGCGGCTCTGAGTGAGCAGTTCTTC; CDR3: CASSVGLAALSEQFF
V: TRBV6-2/TRBV6-3; length: 16; size: NA; D: TRBD2; J: TRBJ2-7; DNA: TGTGCCAGCAGTTACTCGGGAAGCGGGAGAGGGAACGAGCAGTACTTC; CDR3: CASSYSGSGRGNEQYF
V: TRBV12-3/TRBV12-4; length: 18; size: few; D: TRBD2; J: TRBJ2-1; DNA: TGTGCCAGCAGTCCGACGACTAGCGGGAGTTTCGTTAACAATGAGCAGTTCTTC; CDR3: CASSPTTSGSFVNNEQFF
V: TRBV2; length: 13; size: NA; D: TRBD1; J: TRBJ1-2; DNA: TGTGCCAGCAGACAGACAGGGATGGCTGGCTACACCTTC; CDR3: CASRQTGMAGYTF
V: TRBV20-1; length: 18; size: few; D: NA; J: TRBJ2-1; DNA: TGCAGTGCTAGAGATTTAAAGAGGGCTGGAGTTGGGTACAATGAGCAGTTCTTC; CDR3: CSARDLKRAGVGYNEQFF
V: TRBV7-2; length: 13; size: NA; D: NA; J: TRBJ2-1; DNA: TGTGCCAGCAGAATAAACTCCTACAATGAGCAGTTCTTC; CDR3: CASRINSYNEQFF
V: TRBV12-3/TRBV12-4; length: 14; size: few; D: NA; J: TRBJ1-5; DNA: TGTGCCAGCAGTCCGGCCGGGGCGTTTCAGCCCCAGCATTTT; CDR3: CASSPAGAFQPQHF
V: TRBV9; length: 15; size: NA; D: NA; J: TRBJ2-6; DNA: TGTGCCAGCAGCACGGGGACCCCTGGGGCCAACGTCCTGACTTTC; CDR3: CASSTGTPGANVLTF
V: TRBV20-1; length: 12; size: few; D: TRBD1; J: TRBJ1-5; DNA: TGCAGTGCTAGGGCCGGGACAGGGGTCCAGCATTTT; CDR3: CSARAGTGVQHF
V: TRBV4-3; length: 14; size: NA; D: NA; J: TRBJ1-1; DNA: TGCGCCAGCAGCCAAGATAGACAGACGCCTCGGGCTTTCTTT; CDR3: CASSQDRQTPRAFF
V: TRBV5-1; length: 16; size: NA; D: TRBD2; J: TRBJ2-3; DNA: TGCGCCAGCAGCACCCTCGGAGCGGGAGGGCAGGATACGCAGTATTTT; CDR3: CASSTLGAGGQDTQYF
V: TRBV20-1; length: 14; size: few; D: NA; J: TRBJ2-3; DNA: TGCAGTGTTACGGACAGACTCACCGGAGATACGCAGTATTTT; CDR3: CSVTDRLTGDTQYF
V: TRBV7-2; length: 12; size: few; D: NA; J: TRBJ1-2; DNA: TGTGCCAGCAGCTTAGAGGCCAGAGGCTACACCTTC; CDR3: CASSLEARGYTF
V: TRBV7-2; length: 16; size: few; D: TRBD2; J: TRBJ2-1; DNA: TGTGCCAGCAGCTCCCTAGCGGGAGGGATTTACAATGAGCAGTTCTTC; CDR3: CASSSLAGGIYNEQFF
V: TRBV4-1; length: 17; size: NA; D: NA; J: TRBJ2-7; DNA: TGCGCCAGCAGCCTTTGGGCCAGCGGTCTAGGGACCTACGAGCAGTACTTC; CDR3: CASSLWASGLGTYEQYF
V: TRBV4-3; length: 13; size: NA; D: NA; J: TRBJ1-1; DNA: TGCGCCAGCACACAGGACAGGAACACTGAAGCTTTCTTT; CDR3: CASTQDRNTEAFF
V: TRBV29-1; length: 13; size: few; D: NA; J: TRBJ2-3; DNA: TGCAGCGTTGAAGGACCCATCACAGATACGCAGTATTTT; CDR3: CSVEGPITDTQYF
V: TRBV5-4; length: 16; size: NA; D: TRBD2; J: TRBJ2-7; DNA: TGTGCCAGCAGCTCGACTGCCAAGCGGGGGGTTTACGAGCAGTACTTC; CDR3: CASSSTAKRGVYEQYF
V: TRBV7-2; length: 15; size: few; D: TRBD2; J: TRBJ2-1; DNA: TGTGCCAGCAGCTTAGTAGCGGGAGGGCCCAATGAGCAGTTCTTC; CDR3: CASSLVAGGPNEQFF
V: TRBV28; length: 13; size: once; D: NA; J: TRBJ1-2; DNA: TGTGCCAGCAGTGATTCAGGGGAGGTGGGCTACACCTTC; CDR3: CASSDSGEVGYTF
V: TRBV7-8; length: 15; size: NA; D: NA; J: TRBJ1-4; DNA: TGTGCCAGCAGCTCTAGGTCAGGGCTTAATGAAAGACTGTTTTTT; CDR3: CASSSRSGLNERLFF
V: TRBV18; length: 17; size: NA; D: NA; J: TRBJ1-1; DNA: TGTGCCAGCTCACCACAGTGGGCAGGGCGATCGAGCACTGAAGCTTTCTTT; CDR3: CASSPQWAGRSSTEAFF
V: TRBV4-1; length: 13; size: few; D: NA; J: TRBJ2-4; DNA: TGCGCCAGCAGCCAACAGGGTACGGACATTCAGTACTTC; CDR3: CASSQQGTDIQYF
V: TRBV6-1; length: 13; size: few; D: NA; J: TRBJ2-7; DNA: TGTGCCAGCAGTGGTGAGGCCTACAATGAGCAGTACTTC; CDR3: CASSGEAYNEQYF
V: TRBV15; length: 15; size: NA; D: NA; J: TRBJ2-7; DNA: TGTGCCACCAGCAGAGATCGGGCGGATCGCAATGAGCAGTACTTC; CDR3: CATSRDRADRNEQYF
V: TRBV7-9; length: 13; size: NA; D: NA; J: TRBJ2-1; DNA: TGTGCCAGCAGCCGTGGGAATAGCAATGAGCAGTTCTTC; CDR3: CASSRGNSNEQFF
V: TRBV12-3/TRBV12-4; length: 15; size: NA; D: NA; J: TRBJ2-5; DNA: TGTGCCAGCAGTTTAACCGGGACGAGTCAAGAGACCCAGTACTTC; CDR3: CASSLTGTSQETQYF
V: TRBV2; length: 15; size: NA; D: NA; J: TRBJ1-4; DNA: TGTGCCACTTTCAAAGGGGGGACAACCAATGAAAAACTGTTTTTT; CDR3: CATFKGGTTNEKLFF
V: TRBV11-3; length: 15; size: many; D: TRBD1; J: TRBJ2-1; DNA: TGTGCCAGCAGCCTACAGGGGCTAATTAACAATGAGCAGTTCTTC; CDR3: CASSLQGLINNEQFF